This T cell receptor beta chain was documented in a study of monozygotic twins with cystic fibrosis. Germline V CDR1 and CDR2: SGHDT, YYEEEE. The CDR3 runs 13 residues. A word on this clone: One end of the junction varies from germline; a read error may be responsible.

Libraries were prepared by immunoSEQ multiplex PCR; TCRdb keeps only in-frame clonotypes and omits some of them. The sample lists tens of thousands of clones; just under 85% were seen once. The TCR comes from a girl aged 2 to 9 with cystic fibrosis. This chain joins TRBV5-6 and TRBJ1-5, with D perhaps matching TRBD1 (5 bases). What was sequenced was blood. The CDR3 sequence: CVSSPGGNQPQHF. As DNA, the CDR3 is TGTGTCAGCAGCCCGGGGGGCAATCAGCCCCAGCATTTT.